This T cell receptor (beta chain) is drawn from a study of T cells of healthy individuals. A single record per CDR3 protein comes from TCRdb applying MiXCR to the 5' RACE reads. The sample contains tens of thousands of distinct CDR3 sequences, around 15% of which appear only once. The CDR3 is made up of 13 amino acids. Trimming took 3 bases from V and 7 from J, leaving 10 bases between them. Germline lookup yields CDR1 DFQATT and CDR2 SNEGSKA (reference sequence). This sequence was found in a human donor in good health. The chain uses TRBV20-1 and TRBJ1-6; maybe TRBD1 (5 bases). The CDR3 DNA sequence: TGCAGTGCTAGTAGGGGCGTAAATTCACCCCTCCACTTT. Translating it yields CSASRGVNSPLHF.